The 26 T cell receptor beta chains listed next were all sequenced from one sample in a study of blood T cell repertoires in COVID-19. Repertoires were generated with immunoSEQ multiplex PCR, while TCRdb's copy carries only in-frame clones and drops some. The sample consists of roughly 160,000 clones, approximately 90% of them appearing once. Sequencing was done on a sample of peripheral blood. The receptors derive from a man between 18 and 29 years old with acute or convalescent COVID-19.

J is TRBJ2-1 and V is TRBV7-6; TRBD1 might be the D (6 bases). The ends were cut back, 5 bases at V and 4 bases at J, with 18 bases in the middle. The CDR3 has 16 amino acids. Germline CDR1 and CDR2: SGHVS and FNYEAQ. CDR3 region: CASSGGFGGLYNEQFF. CDR3 nucleotides: TGTGCCAGCAGCGGAGGTTTTGGGGGCCTGTACAATGAGCAGTTCTTC.

The rearrangement links TRBV19 to TRBJ1-1, with D tentatively TRBD1 (5 bases). From germline, CDR1 is LNHDA and CDR2 SQIVND (reference sequence). The CDR3 has 14 amino acids. Trimming left V 4 bases short and J 1 base short, with 10 bases between. The CDR3 is CASSNWDWNTEAFF. CDR3 sequence (DNA): TGTGCCAGTAGTAATTGGGACTGGAACACTGAAGCTTTCTTT. The complete variable domain, with remaining parts taken from reference TRBV19 and TRBJ1-1, reads DGGITQSPKYLFRKEGQNVTLSCEQNLNHDAMYWYRQDPGQGLRLIYYSQIVNDFQKGDIAEGYSVSREKKESFPLTVTSAQKNPTAFYLCASSNWDWNTEAFFGQGTRLTVV.

V and J are TRBV3-1 (or the pseudogene TRBV3-2) and TRBJ2-4, with 11 bases lining up with TRBD2. CDR3 length: 15 amino acids. The germline V gene has CDR1 LGHDT and CDR2 YNNKEL (reference sequence). The V segment lost 4 bases and the J segment 11 bases; nucleotides outside the gene matches: 10. The CDR3 region has the DNA TGTGCCAGCAGCCCAAGGATGGTAGCGGGGGGGCTTCAGTACTTC. Translating it yields CASSPRMVAGGLQYF.

This chain connects TRBV7-9 to TRBJ2-2; 10 nucleotides match TRBD1. Germline V gives CDR1 SEHNR, CDR2 FQNEAQ (reference sequence). V shed 4 bases, J shed 7 bases, and the junction held 9 bases outside the gene matches. The CDR3 spans 16 residues. CDR3 region: CASSYPRQGADGELFF. As DNA, the CDR3 is TGTGCCAGCAGCTACCCCCGACAGGGGGCTGACGGGGAGCTGTTTTTT.

The chain has TRBV7-6 and TRBJ2-3; unclear D gene. The CDR3 covers 13 residues. Germline loops: CDR1 SGHVS, CDR2 FNYEAQ. Trimming pared 1 base from V and 3 bases from J, leaving 5 bases between. CDR3 DNA: TGTGCCAGCAGCTTAGGGGCGACAGATACGCAGTATTTT. Protein product: CASSLGATDTQYF.

The rearrangement joins TRBV30 to TRBJ2-1; TRBD2 matches at 10 bases. V dropped 1 base and J dropped 5; count of bases not matched to a gene: 5. CDR3 size: 15 residues. CDR1 is GTSNPN, CDR2 SVGIG, per germline (reference sequence). CDR3: CAWSEGTSDNNEQFF. CDR3 DNA sequence: TGTGCCTGGAGTGAAGGGACTAGCGACAACAATGAGCAGTTCTTC.

Worth noting for this clone: The sample holds other DNA sequences that translate to the same CDR3. The chain combines TRBV5-1 with TRBJ2-3; 7 nucleotides match TRBD1. The V gene end was trimmed by 3 bases and the J gene end by 1 base; junction bases not matched to a gene: 2. This CDR3 has 14 amino acids. CDR1 and CDR2 (germline): SGHRS, YFSETQ. For the CDR3, the DNA is TGCGCCAGCAGCTCTGGACAGGGCACAGATACGCAGTATTTT. This encodes CASSSGQGTDTQYF.

J is TRBJ2-7 and V is TRBV7-9; D is possibly TRBD2 (6 bases). CDR1 is SEHNR and CDR2 is FQNEAQ in the germline V gene (reference sequence). Trimming took 5 bases from V and 2 from J, leaving 16 bases between them. The length of the CDR3 is 15 residues. Here the CDR3 DNA reads TGTGCCAGCAGCCCGACGGGACTGAAAGCCTACGAGCAGTACGTC. Encoded protein: CASSPTGLKAYEQYV.

J is TRBJ2-4 and V is TRBV19; 11 bases align to TRBD1. This CDR3 comprises 18 residues. Germline loops: CDR1 LNHDA, CDR2 SQIVND (reference sequence). The V and J ends lost 2 bases and 6 bases, in that order; junction bases with no gene match: 12. This CDR3 reads CASSISGQGAMSLNIQYF. CDR3 DNA sequence: TGTGCCAGTAGTATAAGCGGACAGGGGGCGATGAGCCTAAACATTCAGTACTTC.

This clone has only a few counts. This CDR3 is also generated by other DNA sequences in the sample. Here the CDR3 DNA reads TGTGCCAGCTCACCAGATTCAGGCAATCAGCCCCAGCATTTT. It encodes CASSPDSGNQPQHF. The gene calls are TRBV18 and TRBJ1-5; D gene uncertain. Looked up from germline, CDR1 is KGHSH and CDR2 is LQKENI. V was trimmed by 2 bases and J by 2 bases, leaving 7 bases between them. The CDR3 length is 14 residues.

The chain carries TRBV5-1 and TRBJ1-4, with 7 nucleotides matching TRBD1. CDR3 size: 15 residues. V was pared by 4 bases and J by 8 bases, with 11 bases of the junction left unmatched. The germline CDR1 and CDR2 sequences are SGHRS and YFSETQ. CDR3 DNA sequence: TGCGCCAGCAGCCAGGGGGGAACGTTTGGGGAAAAACTGTTTTTT. Its protein is CASSQGGTFGEKLFF.

The CDR3, as DNA: TGTGCCAGCAGTGAACATCTAACAGGGGCGGCCAAAAACATTCAGTACTTC. This encodes CASSEHLTGAAKNIQYF. V is TRBV6-1 and J is TRBJ2-4; TRBD1 matches 7 bases. The length of the CDR3 is 17 residues. Unmatched junction bases numbered 8, after V lost 2 bases and J lost 1 base. Germline-derived CDR1 and CDR2 are MNHNS and SASEGT.

The chain carries TRBV7-9 and TRBJ2-1, with D possibly TRBD2 on 7 matching bases. The V and J ends lost 2 bases and 4 bases respectively, with 15 bases between them. The length of the CDR3 is 16 residues. Looked up from germline, CDR1 is SEHNR and CDR2 is FQNEAQ (reference sequence). CDR3 sequence: CASSLLGGAQYNEQFF. The CDR3 nucleotides read TGTGCCAGCAGCTTATTGGGGGGGGCCCAATACAATGAGCAGTTCTTC. Full variable domain (remainder filled in from reference TRBV7-9 and TRBJ2-1): DTGVSQNPRHKITKRGQNVTFRCDPISEHNRLYWYRQTLGQGPEFLTYFQNEAQLEKSRLLSDRFSAERPKGSFSTLEIQRTEQGDSAMYLCASSLLGGAQYNEQFFGPGTRLTVL.

This chain links TRBV5-1 with TRBJ2-5; D ambiguous. Trimming shortened V by 4 bases and J by 5 bases, and 18 bases separated the two germline ends. CDR1 and CDR2 (germline): SGHRS, YFSETQ. This CDR3 has 15 amino acids. The CDR3 sequence: CASSRRHGITETQYF. Written as DNA, the CDR3 is TGCGCCAGCAGCAGACGACACGGCATTACGGAGACCCAGTACTTC.

Remarks on this clone: Mismatch with germline at one junction end may stem from a read error. This chain uses TRBV4-2 with TRBJ2-2; 12 bases are a match to TRBD2. The CDR3 is 19 residues long. Germline values: CDR1 LGHNA, CDR2 YNFKEQ. In nucleotides, the CDR3 is TGTGCCAGCAGCCAAGACAAAACTAGCGGGGGGAAGGAACACCGGGGAGCTGTTTTT. It encodes CASSQDKTSGGKEHRGAVF.

The V gene is TRBV5-4, the J gene TRBJ1-5; D is perhaps TRBD1 (6 bases). Between the trimmed V and J ends, which lost 0 bases and 6 bases, there was a span of 10 bases. Germline-derived CDR1 and CDR2 are SGHNT and YYREEE (reference sequence). The CDR3 is 14 residues long. CDR3 in DNA: TGTGCCAGCAGCTTGGAGCCAGGGGTTCAGCCCCAGCATTTT. This gives the protein CASSLEPGVQPQHF.

The chain carries TRBV7-2 and TRBJ2-3, with a possible D match to TRBD2 (5 bases). V lost 0 bases and J lost 1, with 8 bases in between. The germline V gene has CDR1 SGHTA and CDR2 FQGNSA. The CDR3 consists of 15 residues. In DNA form, the CDR3 reads TGTGCCAGCAGCTTAGCTGCGGGCCGCACAGATACGCAGTATTTT. Translation: CASSLAAGRTDTQYF.

The rearrangement links TRBV20-1 to TRBJ2-3; D may be TRBD1 (5 bases). The CDR3 consists of 14 residues. Trimming pared 3 bases from V and 4 bases from J, leaving 14 bases between. Germline CDR1 reads DFQATT; CDR2 reads SNEGSKA (reference sequence). CDR3 coding DNA: TGCAGTGCTAGTAAGGGGTTAGGCGCAGATACGCAGTATTTT. Amino acids: CSASKGLGADTQYF.

CDR3 DNA: TGTGCCAGCTCACTGGGGGACAGCCAAGAGACCCAGTACTTC. Its translation is CASSLGDSQETQYF. This chain joins TRBV18 and TRBJ2-5, with 7 bases aligning to TRBD1. V lost 4 bases to trimming and J lost 1 base; unmatched junction nucleotides: 3. This CDR3 is 14 amino acids long. Germline-derived CDR1 and CDR2 are KGHSH and LQKENI.

This clone occurred a few times. V and J are TRBV30 and TRBJ1-1; perhaps TRBD1 as D (6 bases). From germline, CDR1 is GTSNPN and CDR2 SVGIG (reference sequence). The CDR3 is 14 residues long. Trimming cost V 3 bases and J 2 bases, with 13 bases left between them. The CDR3 coding sequence is TGTGCCTGGAGCCCAGGGGTGATCAACACTGAAGCTTTCTTT. Its protein is CAWSPGVINTEAFF.

This rearrangement joins TRBV12-3 or TRBV12-4 to TRBJ1-3, with D tentatively TRBD1 (5 bases). The CDR3 covers 13 residues. Deletions cut 11 bases from V and 2 bases from J, with 13 bases between. This CDR3 reads CAESQVTGNTIYF. The CDR3, as DNA: TGTGCCGAATCACAGGTCACTGGAAACACCATATATTTT.

A few counts support this clone. The chain links TRBV6-4 to TRBJ2-1, with TRBD1 matching over 8 bases. Germline assignment: CDR1 MRHNA and CDR2 SNTAGT. The length of the CDR3 is 13 residues. V gave up 4 bases and J gave up 9 bases; unmatched junction bases: 5. The CDR3 DNA reads TGTGCCAGCAGTGTGGGACAGGCGGGTGAGCAGTTCTTC. This gives the protein CASSVGQAGEQFF.

This clone was observed a handful of times. V is TRBV5-1 and J is TRBJ2-5, with TRBD2 as a possible D gene (5 bases). Trimming stripped 3 bases from V and 1 base from J, with 10 bases between. This CDR3 spans 14 amino acids. Per germline, CDR1 SGHRS and CDR2 YFSETQ. The CDR3 loop reads CASSSDGVQETQYF. The CDR3 DNA reads as TGCGCCAGCAGCTCGGACGGGGTCCAAGAGACCCAGTACTTC. Variable domain in full (rest from reference TRBV5-1 and TRBJ2-5): KAGVTQTPRYLIKTRGQQVTLSCSPISGHRSVSWYQQTPGQGLQFLFEYFSETQRNKGNFPGRFSGRQFSNSRSEMNVSTLELGDSALYLCASSSDGVQETQYFGPGTRLLVL.

The chain couples TRBV6-6 to TRBJ1-5; D is unresolved. Deletions cut 0 bases from V and 3 bases from J, with 12 bases between. The CDR3 covers 16 residues. CDR1 and CDR2 from the germline V gene are MNHNY and SVGAGI (reference sequence). CDR3 loop: CASSYSEESANQPQHF. DNA for the CDR3: TGTGCCAGCAGTTACTCGGAGGAATCGGCCAATCAGCCCCAGCATTTT.

This chain uses TRBV12-3 or TRBV12-4 with TRBJ1-2; D is unresolved. The CDR3 extends over 13 amino acids. The germline V and J ends were trimmed by 5 bases and 3 bases, with 10 bases remaining between them. The CDR3 loop is CASSTGSYYGYTF. As DNA, the CDR3 is TGTGCCAGCAGTACCGGGTCTTACTATGGCTACACCTTC.

The chain has TRBV2 and TRBJ1-2; TRBD1 might be the D (6 bases). The CDR3 spans 15 residues. V shed 1 base and J shed 4 bases, with 13 bases lying between them. Germline lookup yields CDR1 SNHLY and CDR2 FYNNEI. The DNA of the CDR3 is TGTGCCAGCAGTGAAGAAACAGGGCGTACCTATGGCTACACCTTC. It specifies CASSEETGRTYGYTF.